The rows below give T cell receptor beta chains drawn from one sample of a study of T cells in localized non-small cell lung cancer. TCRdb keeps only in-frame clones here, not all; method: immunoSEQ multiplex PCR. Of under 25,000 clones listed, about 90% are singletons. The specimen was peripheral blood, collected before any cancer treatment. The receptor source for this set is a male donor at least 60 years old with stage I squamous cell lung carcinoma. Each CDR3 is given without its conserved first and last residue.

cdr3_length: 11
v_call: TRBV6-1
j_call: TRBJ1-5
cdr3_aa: ASSDRGDQPQH

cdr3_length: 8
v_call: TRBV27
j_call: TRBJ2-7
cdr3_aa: ASAEGEQY

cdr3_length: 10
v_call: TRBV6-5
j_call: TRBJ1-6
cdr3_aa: ASSYPGSPLH

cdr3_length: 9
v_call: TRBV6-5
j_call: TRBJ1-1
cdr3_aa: ASSSPGLAF

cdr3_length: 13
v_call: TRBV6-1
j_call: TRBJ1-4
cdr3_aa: ASSQGEGFNEKLF

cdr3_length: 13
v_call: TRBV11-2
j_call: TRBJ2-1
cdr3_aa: ASSPSGSSYNEQF

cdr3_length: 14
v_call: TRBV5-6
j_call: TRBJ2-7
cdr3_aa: ASSLATGWGSYEQY

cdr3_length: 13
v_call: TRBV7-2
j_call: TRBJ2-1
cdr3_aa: ASSYIRDVNNEQF

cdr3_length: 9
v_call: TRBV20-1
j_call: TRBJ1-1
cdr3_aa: SVGGGTEAF

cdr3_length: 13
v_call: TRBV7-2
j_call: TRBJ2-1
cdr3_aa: ASSLSYGLANEQF

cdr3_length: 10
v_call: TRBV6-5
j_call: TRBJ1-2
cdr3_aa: ASSYSQGGYT

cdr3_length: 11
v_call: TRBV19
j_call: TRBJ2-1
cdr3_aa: ASSISGSNEQF

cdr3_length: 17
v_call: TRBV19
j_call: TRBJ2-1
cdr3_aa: ASSSPWTGKDSSYNEQF

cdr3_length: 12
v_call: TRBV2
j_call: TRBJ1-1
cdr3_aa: ASGDVNMNTEAF

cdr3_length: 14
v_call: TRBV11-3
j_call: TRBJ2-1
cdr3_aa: ASSLDWGLAGNEQF

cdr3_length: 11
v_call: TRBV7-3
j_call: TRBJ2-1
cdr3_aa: ASSLTGLNEQF

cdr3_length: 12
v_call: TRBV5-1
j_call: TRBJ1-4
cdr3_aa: ASSEQGFNEKLF

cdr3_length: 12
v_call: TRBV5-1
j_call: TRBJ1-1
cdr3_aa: ASSLVAANTEAF

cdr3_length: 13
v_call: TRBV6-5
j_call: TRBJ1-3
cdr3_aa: ASRHGQGNGNTIY

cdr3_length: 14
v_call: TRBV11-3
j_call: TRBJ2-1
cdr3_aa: ASSLGGGAVGNEQF

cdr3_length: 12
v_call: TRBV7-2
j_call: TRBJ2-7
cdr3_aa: ASSLTDRNYEQY

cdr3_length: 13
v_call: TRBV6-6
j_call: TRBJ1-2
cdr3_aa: ASSLTGQTNYGYT

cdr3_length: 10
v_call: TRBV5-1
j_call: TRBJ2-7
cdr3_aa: ASKDGPYEQY

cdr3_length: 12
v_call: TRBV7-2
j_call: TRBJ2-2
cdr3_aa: ASSLADNTGELF

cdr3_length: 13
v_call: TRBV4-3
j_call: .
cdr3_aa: ASSPSELGGYEQY

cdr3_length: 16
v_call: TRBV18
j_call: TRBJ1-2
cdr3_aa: ASSPPQGTGKFNYGYT

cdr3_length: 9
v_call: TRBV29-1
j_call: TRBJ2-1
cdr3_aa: SVRAANEQF

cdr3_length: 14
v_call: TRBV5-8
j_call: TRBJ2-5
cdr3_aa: ASSSWTSGGQETQY

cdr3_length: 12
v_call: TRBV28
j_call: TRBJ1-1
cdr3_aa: ASISGGEVAEAF

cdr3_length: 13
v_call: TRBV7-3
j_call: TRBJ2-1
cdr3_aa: ASTPSGTGYNEQF

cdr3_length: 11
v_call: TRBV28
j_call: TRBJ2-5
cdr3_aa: ASSSGGLETQY

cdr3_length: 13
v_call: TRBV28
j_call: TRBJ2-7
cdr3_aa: ASTFTDREGYEQY

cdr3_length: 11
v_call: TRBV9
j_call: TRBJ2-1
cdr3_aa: ASSVGNLGEQF

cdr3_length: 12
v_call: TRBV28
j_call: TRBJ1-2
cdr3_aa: AITSWGRNYGYT

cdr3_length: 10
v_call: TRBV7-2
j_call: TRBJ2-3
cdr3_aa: ASSLGPPAQY

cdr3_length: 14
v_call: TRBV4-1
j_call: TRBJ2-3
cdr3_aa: ASSVHTGGYTDTQY

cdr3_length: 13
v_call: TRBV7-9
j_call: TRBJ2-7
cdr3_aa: ASSLRWRARYEQY

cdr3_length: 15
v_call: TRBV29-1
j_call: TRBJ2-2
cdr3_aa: SVRGLGTGTNTGELF

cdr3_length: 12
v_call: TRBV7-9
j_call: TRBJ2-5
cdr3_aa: ASSNIRDQETQY

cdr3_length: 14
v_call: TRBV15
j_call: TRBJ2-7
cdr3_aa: ATSRGLTIDGSEQY

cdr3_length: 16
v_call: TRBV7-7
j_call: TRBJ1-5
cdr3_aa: ASSPGTRSLITNQPQH

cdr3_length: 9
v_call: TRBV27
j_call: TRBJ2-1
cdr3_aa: ASSPGNEQF

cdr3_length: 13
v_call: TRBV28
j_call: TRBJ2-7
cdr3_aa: ASSQGGTGGYEQY

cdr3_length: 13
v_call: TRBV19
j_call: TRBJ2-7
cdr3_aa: ASSMDAGRGYEQY

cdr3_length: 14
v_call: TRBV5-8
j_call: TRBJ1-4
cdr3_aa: ASSLPPQGAGEKLF

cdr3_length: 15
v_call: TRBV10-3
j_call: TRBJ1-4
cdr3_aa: AISESTGQGANEKLF

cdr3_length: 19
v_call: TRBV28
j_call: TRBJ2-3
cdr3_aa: ASSLPGQGASGTTSTDTQY

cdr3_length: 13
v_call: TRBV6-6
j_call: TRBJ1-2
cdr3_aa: ASTQTGYSNYGYT

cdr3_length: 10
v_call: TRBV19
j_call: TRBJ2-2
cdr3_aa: ASGQNPGELF